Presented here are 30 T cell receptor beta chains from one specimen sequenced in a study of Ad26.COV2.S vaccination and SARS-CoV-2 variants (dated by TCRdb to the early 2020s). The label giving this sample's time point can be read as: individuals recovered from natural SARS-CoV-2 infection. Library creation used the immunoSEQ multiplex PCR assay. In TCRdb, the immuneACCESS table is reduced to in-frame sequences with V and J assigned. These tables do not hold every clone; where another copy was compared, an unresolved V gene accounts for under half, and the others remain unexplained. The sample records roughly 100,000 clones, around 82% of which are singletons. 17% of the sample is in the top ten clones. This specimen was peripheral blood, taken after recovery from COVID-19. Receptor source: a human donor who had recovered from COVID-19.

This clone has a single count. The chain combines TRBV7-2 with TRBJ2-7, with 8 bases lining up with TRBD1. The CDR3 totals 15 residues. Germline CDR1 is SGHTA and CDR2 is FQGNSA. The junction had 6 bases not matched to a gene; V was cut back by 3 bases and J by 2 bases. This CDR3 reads CASSFSGTGAYEQYF. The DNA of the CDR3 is TGTGCCAGCAGCTTCTCCGGGACAGGTGCCTACGAGCAGTACTTC. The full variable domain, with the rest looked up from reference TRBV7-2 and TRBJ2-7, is GAGVSQSPSNKVTEKGKDVELRCDPISGHTALYWYRQSLGQGLEFLIYFQGNSAPDKSGLPSDRFSAERTGGSVSTLTIQRTQQEDSAVYLCASSFSGTGAYEQYFGPGTRLTVT.

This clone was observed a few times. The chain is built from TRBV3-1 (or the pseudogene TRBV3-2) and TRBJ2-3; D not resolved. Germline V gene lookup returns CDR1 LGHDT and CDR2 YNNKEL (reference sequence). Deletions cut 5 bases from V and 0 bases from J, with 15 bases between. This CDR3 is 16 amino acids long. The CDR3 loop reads CASSSNYPTSTDTQYF. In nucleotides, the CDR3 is TGTGCCAGCAGCTCTAACTACCCGACTAGCACAGATACGCAGTATTTT.

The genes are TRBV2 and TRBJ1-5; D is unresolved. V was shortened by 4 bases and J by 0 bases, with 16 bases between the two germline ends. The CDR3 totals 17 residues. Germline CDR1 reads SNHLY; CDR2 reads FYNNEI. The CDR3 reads CASSAPLHKISNQPQHF. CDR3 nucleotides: TGTGCCAGCAGTGCCCCACTACACAAGATTAGCAATCAGCCCCAGCATTTT.

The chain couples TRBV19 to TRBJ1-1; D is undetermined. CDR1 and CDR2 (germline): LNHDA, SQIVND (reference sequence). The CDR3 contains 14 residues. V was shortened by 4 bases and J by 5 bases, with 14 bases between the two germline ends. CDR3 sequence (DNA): TGTGCCAGTAGTACTATAGGGTCGGGGACTGAAGCTTTCTTT. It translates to CASSTIGSGTEAFF.

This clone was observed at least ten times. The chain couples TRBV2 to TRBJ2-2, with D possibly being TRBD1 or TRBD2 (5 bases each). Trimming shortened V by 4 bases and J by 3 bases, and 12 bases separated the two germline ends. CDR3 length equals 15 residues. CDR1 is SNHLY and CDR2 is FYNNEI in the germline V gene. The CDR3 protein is CASSGGPGYTGELFF. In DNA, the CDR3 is TGTGCCAGCAGTGGGGGACCAGGGTACACCGGGGAGCTGTTTTTT.

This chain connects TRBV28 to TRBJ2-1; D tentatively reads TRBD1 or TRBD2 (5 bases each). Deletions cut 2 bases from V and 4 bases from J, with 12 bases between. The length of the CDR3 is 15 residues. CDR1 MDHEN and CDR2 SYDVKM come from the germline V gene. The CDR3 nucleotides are TGTGCCAGCAGTTTAATTCGGGGCCTGTACAATGAGCAGTTCTTC. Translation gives CASSLIRGLYNEQFF.

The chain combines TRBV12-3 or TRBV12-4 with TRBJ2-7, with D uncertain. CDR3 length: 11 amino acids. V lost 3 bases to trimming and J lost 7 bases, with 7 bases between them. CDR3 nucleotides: TGTGCCAGCAGTTTCGGTTGGGAGCAGTACTTC. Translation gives CASSFGWEQYF.

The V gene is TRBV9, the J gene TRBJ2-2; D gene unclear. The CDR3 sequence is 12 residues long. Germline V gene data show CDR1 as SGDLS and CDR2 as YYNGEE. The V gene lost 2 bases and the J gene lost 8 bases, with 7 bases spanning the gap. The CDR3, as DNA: TGTGCCAGCAGCGTCGTCAGAGGGGAGCTGTTTTTT. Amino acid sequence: CASSVVRGELFF.

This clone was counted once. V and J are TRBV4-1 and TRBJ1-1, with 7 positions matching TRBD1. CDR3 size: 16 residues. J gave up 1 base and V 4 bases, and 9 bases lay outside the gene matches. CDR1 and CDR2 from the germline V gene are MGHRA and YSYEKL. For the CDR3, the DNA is TGCGCCAGCAGCCCGAACCCGGGACAGAGGAACACTGAAGCTTTCTTT. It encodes CASSPNPGQRNTEAFF.

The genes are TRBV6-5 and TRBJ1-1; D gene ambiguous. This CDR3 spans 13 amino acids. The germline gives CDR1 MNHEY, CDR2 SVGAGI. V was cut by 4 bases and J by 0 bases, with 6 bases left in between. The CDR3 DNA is TGTGCCAGCAGTTTAATTATGAACACTGAAGCTTTCTTT. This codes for CASSLIMNTEAFF.

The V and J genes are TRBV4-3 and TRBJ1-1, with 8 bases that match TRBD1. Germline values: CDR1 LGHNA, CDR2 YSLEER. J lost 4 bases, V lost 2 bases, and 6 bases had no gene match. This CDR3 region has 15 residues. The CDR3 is CASSQSSGGGTEAFF. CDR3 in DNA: TGCGCCAGCAGCCAAAGTTCAGGGGGCGGCACTGAAGCTTTCTTT.

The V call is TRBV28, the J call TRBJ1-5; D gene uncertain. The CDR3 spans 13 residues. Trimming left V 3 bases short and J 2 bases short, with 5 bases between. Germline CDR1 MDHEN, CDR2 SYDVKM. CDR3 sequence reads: CASSLLGNQPQHF. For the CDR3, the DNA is TGTGCCAGCAGTTTGTTGGGCAATCAGCCCCAGCATTTT.

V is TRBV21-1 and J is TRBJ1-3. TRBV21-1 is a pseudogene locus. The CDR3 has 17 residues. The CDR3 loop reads CASSKKVGGANGNTIYF. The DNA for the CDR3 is TGTGCCAGCAGCAAAAAAGTAGGGGGGGCTAATGGAAACACCATATATTTT.

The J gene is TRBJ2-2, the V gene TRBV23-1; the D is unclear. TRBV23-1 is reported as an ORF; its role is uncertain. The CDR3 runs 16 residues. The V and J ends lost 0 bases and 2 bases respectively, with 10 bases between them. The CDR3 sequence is CASSQSWGNNTGELFF. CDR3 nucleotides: TGCGCCAGCAGTCAATCGTGGGGAAACAACACCGGGGAGCTGTTTTTT.

The CDR3: CASSLSAPNLVNEQFF. The CDR3 DNA is TGTGCCAGCAGTTTAAGCGCCCCTAACTTAGTCAATGAGCAGTTCTTC. The chain employs TRBV27 and TRBJ2-1; D not resolved. This CDR3 is 16 amino acids long. Per the germline V gene, CDR1 is MNHEY and CDR2 is SMNVEV (reference sequence). V was clipped by 2 bases and J by 6 bases, with 17 bases between them.

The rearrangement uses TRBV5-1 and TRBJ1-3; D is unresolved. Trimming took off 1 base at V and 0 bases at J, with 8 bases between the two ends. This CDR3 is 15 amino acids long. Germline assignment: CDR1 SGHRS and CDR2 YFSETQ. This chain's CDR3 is CASSLSGYSGNTIYF. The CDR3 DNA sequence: TGCGCCAGCAGCTTGTCCGGATACTCTGGAAACACCATATATTTT.

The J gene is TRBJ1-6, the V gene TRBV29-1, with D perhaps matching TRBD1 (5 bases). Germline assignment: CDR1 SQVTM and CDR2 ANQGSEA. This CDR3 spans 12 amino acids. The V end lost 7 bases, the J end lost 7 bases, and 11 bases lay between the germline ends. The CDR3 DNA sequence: TGCAGCGCACAGGTGTTCAATTCACCCCTCCACTTT. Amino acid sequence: CSAQVFNSPLHF.

CDR3 protein: CASSLTGQGAGMNTEAFF. CDR3 DNA: TGTGCCAGCTCGCTAACCGGACAGGGGGCGGGAATGAACACTGAAGCTTTCTTT. The rearrangement uses TRBV18 and TRBJ1-1; TRBD1 agrees at 11 bases. The CDR3 totals 18 residues. V trimming: 6 bases; J trimming: 0 bases; junction bases outside the gene matches: 12. The germline CDR1 and CDR2 sequences are KGHSH and LQKENI. Full variable domain (rest looked up from reference TRBV18 and TRBJ1-1): NAGVMQNPRHLVRRRGQEARLRCSPMKGHSHVYWYRQLPEEGLKFMVYLQKENIIDESGMPKERFSAEFPKEGPSILRIQQVVRGDSAAYFCASSLTGQGAGMNTEAFFGQGTRLTVV.

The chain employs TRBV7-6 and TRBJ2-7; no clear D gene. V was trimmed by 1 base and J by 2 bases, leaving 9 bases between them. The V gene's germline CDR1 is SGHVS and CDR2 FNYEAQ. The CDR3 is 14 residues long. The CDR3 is CASSLVHSTYEQYF. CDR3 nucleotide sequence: TGTGCCAGCAGCTTAGTACATAGCACCTACGAGCAGTACTTC.

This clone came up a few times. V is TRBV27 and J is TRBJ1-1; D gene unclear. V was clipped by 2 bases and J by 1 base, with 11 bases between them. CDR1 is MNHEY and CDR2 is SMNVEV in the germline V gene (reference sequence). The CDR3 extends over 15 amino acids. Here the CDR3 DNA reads TGTGCCAGCAGTTTAACGGTGTTCGGGAACACTGAAGCTTTCTTT. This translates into CASSLTVFGNTEAFF.

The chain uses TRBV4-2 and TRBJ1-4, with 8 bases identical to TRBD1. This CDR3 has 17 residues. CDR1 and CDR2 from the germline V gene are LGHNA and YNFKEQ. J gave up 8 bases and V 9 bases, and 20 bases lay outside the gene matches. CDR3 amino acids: CARAKIGRTGIGEKLFF. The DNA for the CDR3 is TGTGCCAGAGCCAAGATCGGGCGGACAGGGATAGGAGAAAAACTGTTTTTT.

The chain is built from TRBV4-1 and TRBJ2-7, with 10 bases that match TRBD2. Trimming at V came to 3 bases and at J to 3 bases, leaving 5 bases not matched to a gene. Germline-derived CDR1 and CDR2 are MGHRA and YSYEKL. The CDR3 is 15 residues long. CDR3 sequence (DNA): TGCGCCAGCAGCCAGGGTCTAGCGGGGGTCTACGAGCAGTACTTC. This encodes CASSQGLAGVYEQYF.

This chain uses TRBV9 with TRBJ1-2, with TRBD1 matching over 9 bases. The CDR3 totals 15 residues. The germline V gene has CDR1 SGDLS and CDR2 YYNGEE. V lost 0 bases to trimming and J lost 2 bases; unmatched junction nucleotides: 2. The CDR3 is CASSVAGTGNYGYTF. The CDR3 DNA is TGTGCCAGCAGCGTAGCCGGGACAGGGAACTATGGCTACACCTTC.

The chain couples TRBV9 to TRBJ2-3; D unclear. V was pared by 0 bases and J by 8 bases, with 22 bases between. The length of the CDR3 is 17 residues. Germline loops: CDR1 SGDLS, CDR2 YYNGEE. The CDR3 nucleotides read TGTGCCAGCAGCGTAGGGGTCTTAGCTCGGCCATCGGCTACGCAGTATTTT. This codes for CASSVGVLARPSATQYF.

In nucleotides, the CDR3 is TGTGCCAGCAGTTCACAGGGGGCAGATACGCAGTATTTT. Translating gives CASSSQGADTQYF. This chain connects TRBV6-2 or TRBV6-3 to TRBJ2-3, with TRBD1 matching over 8 bases. V dropped 4 bases and J dropped 4; count of bases not matched to a gene: 1. Germline values: CDR1 MNHEY, CDR2 SVGEGT. CDR3 size: 13 residues.

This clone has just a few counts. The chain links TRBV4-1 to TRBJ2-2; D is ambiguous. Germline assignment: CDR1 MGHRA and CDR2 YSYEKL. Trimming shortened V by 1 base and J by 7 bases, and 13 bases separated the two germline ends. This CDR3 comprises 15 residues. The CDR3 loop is CASSQVTISDGELFF. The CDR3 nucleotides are TGCGCCAGCAGCCAAGTTACTATTTCCGACGGGGAGCTGTTTTTT.

CDR3 amino acids: CASSYTTGSSYNSPLHF. CDR3 bases: TGTGCCAGCAGTTACACGACAGGGAGCTCCTATAATTCACCCCTCCACTTT. V is TRBV6-2 or TRBV6-3 and J is TRBJ1-6; TRBD1 aligns across 7 bases. Looked up from germline, CDR1 is MNHEY and CDR2 is SVGEGT. The CDR3 loop spans 17 amino acids. Losses at the gene ends were 2 bases for V and 0 bases for J; bases not matched to a gene: 4.

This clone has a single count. In DNA form, the CDR3 reads TGTGCCAGCAGGGTCTCAGGGGGCTATGGCTACACCTTC. Protein: CASRVSGGYGYTF. The rearrangement links TRBV27 to TRBJ1-2; 7 nucleotides line up with TRBD1. The CDR3 length is 13 residues. V was clipped by 6 bases and J by 4 bases; unmatched bases: 5. Germline values: CDR1 MNHEY, CDR2 SMNVEV (reference sequence).

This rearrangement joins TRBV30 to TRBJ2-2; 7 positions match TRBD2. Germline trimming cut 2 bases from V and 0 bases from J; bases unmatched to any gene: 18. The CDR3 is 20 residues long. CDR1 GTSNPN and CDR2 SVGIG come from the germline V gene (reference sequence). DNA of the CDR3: TGTGCCTGGAGTAGGGGTAGAGGGAGGGTACCTTTCGCGAACACCGGGGAGCTGTTTTTT. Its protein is CAWSRGRGRVPFANTGELFF.

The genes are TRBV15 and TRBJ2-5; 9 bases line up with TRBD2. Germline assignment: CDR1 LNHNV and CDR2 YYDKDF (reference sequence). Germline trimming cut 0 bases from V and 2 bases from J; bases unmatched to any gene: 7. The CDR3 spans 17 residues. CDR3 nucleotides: TGTGCCACCAGCAGAGACCGGGTAGCGGGGGATCAAGAGACCCAGTACTTC. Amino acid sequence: CATSRDRVAGDQETQYF.